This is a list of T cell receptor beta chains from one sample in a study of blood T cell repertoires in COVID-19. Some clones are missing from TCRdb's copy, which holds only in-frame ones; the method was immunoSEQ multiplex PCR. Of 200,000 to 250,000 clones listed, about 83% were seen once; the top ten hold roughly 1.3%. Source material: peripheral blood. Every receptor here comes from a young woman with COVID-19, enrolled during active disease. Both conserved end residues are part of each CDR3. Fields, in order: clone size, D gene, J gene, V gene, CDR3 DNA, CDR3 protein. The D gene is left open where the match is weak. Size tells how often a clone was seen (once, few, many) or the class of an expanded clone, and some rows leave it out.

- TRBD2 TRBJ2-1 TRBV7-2 TGTGCCAGCAGCTTAATTTCGGGGGGGAGTGAGCAGTTCTTC CASSLISGGSEQFF
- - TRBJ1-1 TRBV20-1 TGCAGTGCTAGTAAATCTGAGATGAACACTGAAGCTTTCTTT CSASKSEMNTEAFF
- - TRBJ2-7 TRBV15 TGTGCCACCAGCAGGGAGAACAGGGGGAGGGCCTACGAGCAGTACTTC CATSRENRGRAYEQYF
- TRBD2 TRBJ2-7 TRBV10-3 TGTGCCATCAGTGACCCCCGAGGGAGGGGCGAGCAGTACTTC CAISDPRGRGEQYF
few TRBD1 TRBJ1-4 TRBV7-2 TGTGCCAGCAGTCGGGCCCACAGGGGGTCGAGTGAAAAACTGTTTTTT CASSRAHRGSSEKLFF
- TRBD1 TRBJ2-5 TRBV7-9 TGTGCCAGCAGCTTAGTTCCGGGACAGGGAAAAGAGACCCAGTACTTC CASSLVPGQGKETQYF
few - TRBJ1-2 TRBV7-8 TGTGCCAGCAGCTTATTGAACAGAGAATCCTATGGCTACACCTTC CASSLLNRESYGYTF
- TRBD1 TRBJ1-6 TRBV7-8 TGTGCCAGCAGCCGGGACAGGGGGGGCTATAATTCACCCCTCCACTTT CASSRDRGGYNSPLHF
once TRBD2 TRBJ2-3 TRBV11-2 TGTGCCAGCAGCTTTGTGGCGGGGGTCCCCACAGATACGCAGTATTTT CASSFVAGVPTDTQYF
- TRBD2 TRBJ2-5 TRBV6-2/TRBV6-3 TGTGCCAGCAGTTACTCCCGGACTAGAGGGGAGACCCAGTACTTC CASSYSRTRGETQYF
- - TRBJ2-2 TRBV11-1 TGTGCCAGCAGCCAGGGGCAACCCAATGCCGGGGAGCTGTTTTTT CASSQGQPNAGELFF
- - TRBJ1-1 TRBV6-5 TGTGCCAGCAGTACGGACACCTGGGCCACTGAAGCTTTCTTT CASSTDTWATEAFF
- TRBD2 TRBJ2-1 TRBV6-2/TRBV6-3 TGTGCCAGCAGTTACGGGCGGGGACTAGCGGGAGACAATGAGCAGTTCTTC CASSYGRGLAGDNEQFF
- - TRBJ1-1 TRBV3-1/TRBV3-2 TGTGCCAGCAGCCAAGATCTCGGGGGGGCCAGAACTGAAGCTTTCTTT CASSQDLGGARTEAFF
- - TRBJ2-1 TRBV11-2 TGTGCCAGCAGCTTTACGGGACACTTGTACAATGAGCAGTTCTTC CASSFTGHLYNEQFF
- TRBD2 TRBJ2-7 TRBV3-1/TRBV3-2 TGTGCCAGCAGCCTAGGCGGGGGAGTCTTTTCCTACGAGCAGTACTTC CASSLGGGVFSYEQYF
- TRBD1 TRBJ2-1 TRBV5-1 TGCGCCAGCAGCTTGGAAGGGGGCCCCTATTACAATGAGCAGTTCTTC CASSLEGGPYYNEQFF
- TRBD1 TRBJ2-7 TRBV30 TGTGCCTGGAGCCGTACCGGGACAGGGGGCTACGAGCAGTACTTC CAWSRTGTGGYEQYF
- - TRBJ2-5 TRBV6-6 TGTGCCAGCAGTTCGAATAGCGGCAGTGGAGAGACCCAGTACTTC CASSSNSGSGETQYF
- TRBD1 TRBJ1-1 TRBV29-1 TGCAGCGTTGAAAGACAGGGGGCGTCAGCTTTCTTT CSVERQGASAFF
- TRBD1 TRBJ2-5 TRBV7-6 TGTGCCAGCAGCGAGGGACAGGGGGCTTGGAAGACCCAGTACTTC CASSEGQGAWKTQYF
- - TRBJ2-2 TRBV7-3 TGTGCCAGCAGCTTAATAGCAGGGTCCGGGGAGCTGTTTTTT CASSLIAGSGELFF
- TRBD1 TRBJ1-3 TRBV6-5 TGTGCCAGCAGCTCGGGACAGGGAAAAAACACCATATATTTT CASSSGQGKNTIYF
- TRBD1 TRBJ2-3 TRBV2 TGTGCCAGCAGTGCCCAGGGGGGCACAGATACGCAGTATTTT CASSAQGGTDTQYF
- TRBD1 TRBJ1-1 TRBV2 TGTGCCAGCAGTCAGCCTGGGACAGGGAACACTGAAGCTTTCTTT CASSQPGTGNTEAFF
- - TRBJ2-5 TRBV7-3 TGTGCCAGCAGTCATTCCGACAGATTGACCCAAGAGACCCAGTACTTC CASSHSDRLTQETQYF
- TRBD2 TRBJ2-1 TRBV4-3 TGCGCCAGCAGCCAAGATACCGGGACTAGTGCGCAATACAATGAGCAGTTCTTC CASSQDTGTSAQYNEQFF
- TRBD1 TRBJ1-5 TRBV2 TGTGCCAGCAGGGACAGGGTGAGTCAGCCCCAGCATTTT CASRDRVSQPQHF
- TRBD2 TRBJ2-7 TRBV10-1 TGCGCCAGCATTGGGCGGGAGTTCCTCTACGAGCAGTACTTC CASIGREFLYEQYF
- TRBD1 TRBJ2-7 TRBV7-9 TGTGCCGGGGGACAGGTTGTCGCCGAGCAGTACTTC CAGGQVVAEQYF
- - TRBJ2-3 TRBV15 TGTGCCACCAGCGAGGAGGCCGGCTGGGCAGATACGCAGTATTTT CATSEEAGWADTQYF
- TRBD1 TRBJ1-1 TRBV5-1 TGCGCCAGCAGCCCCGGGACAGTGGGGACTGAAGCTTTCTTT CASSPGTVGTEAFF
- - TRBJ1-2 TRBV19 TGTGCCAGTAGTAGGGCGGACAGACTCTTATCTAACTATGGCTACACCTTC CASSRADRLLSNYGYTF
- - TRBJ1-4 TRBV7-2 TGTGCCAGCAGCTTAGCTCGGGGGGCCAGGGAAAAACTGTTTTTT CASSLARGAREKLFF
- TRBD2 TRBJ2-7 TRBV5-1 TGCGCCAGCAGCTTGTGGAGCGGGAGCTCCTACGAGCAGTACTTC CASSLWSGSSYEQYF
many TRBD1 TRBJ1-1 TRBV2 TGTGCCAGCAGTGTTCGAGGGGACAGGGGGCTCACTGAAGCTTTCTTT CASSVRGDRGLTEAFF
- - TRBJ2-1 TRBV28 TGTGCCAGCAGCCTTAGGTCTGACAGCGGGCCTCCTCACGGTGGGCAGTTCTTC CASSLRSDSGPPHGGQFF
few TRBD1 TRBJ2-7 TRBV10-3 TGTGCCATCAGGGGACAGGCCTACGAGCAGTACTTC CAIRGQAYEQYF
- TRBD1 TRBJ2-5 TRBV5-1 TGCGCCAGCAGCCCCCAGGGGGCTCAAGAGACCCAGTACTTC CASSPQGAQETQYF
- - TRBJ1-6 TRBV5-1 TGCGCCAGCAGCTTTGACGCGGCGAATTGGGCCCTCCACTTT CASSFDAANWALHF
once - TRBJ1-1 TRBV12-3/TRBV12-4 TGTGCCAGCAGTTTGGCGGCCGAGGGTAAGGTGTTCTTT CASSLAAEGKVFF
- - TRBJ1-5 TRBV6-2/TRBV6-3 TGTGCCAGCAGTTACTCGCAGGTAAATCAGCCCCAGCATTTT CASSYSQVNQPQHF
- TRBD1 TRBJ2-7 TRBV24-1 TGTGCCACCAGTGATTTCACGGGACAGGGGACCTACGAGCAGTACTTC CATSDFTGQGTYEQYF
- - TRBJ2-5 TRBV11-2 TGTGCCAGCAGAGTTGGGGGGGCAGAGACCCAGTACTTC CASRVGGAETQYF
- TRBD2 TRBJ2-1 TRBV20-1 TGCAGTGCTAGTTTAGCGGGTGCCTACAATGAGCAGTTCTTC CSASLAGAYNEQFF
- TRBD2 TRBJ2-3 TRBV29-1 TGCAGCGTTGGGACTAGCGGGAGTTCAATGGCAGATACGCAGTATTTT CSVGTSGSSMADTQYF
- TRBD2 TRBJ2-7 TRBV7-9 TGTGCCAGCAGCTTACTAGCGGGGGTCGGGTACGAGCAGTACTTC CASSLLAGVGYEQYF
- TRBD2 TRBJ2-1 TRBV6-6 TGTGCCAGCAAGGAATTAGCGGGAGGAGGCGATGAGCAGTTCTTC CASKELAGGGDEQFF
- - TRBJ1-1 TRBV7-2 TGTGCCAGCAGGGCATCGGAGGGGCACACTGAAGCTTTCTTT CASRASEGHTEAFF
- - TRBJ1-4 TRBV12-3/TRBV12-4 TGTGCCAGCAGTTTCCCAAATGAAAAACTGTTTTTT CASSFPNEKLFF
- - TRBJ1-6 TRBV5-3 TGTGCCAGAATAGAATTAAGCTCCTATAATTCACCCCTCCACTTT CARIELSSYNSPLHF
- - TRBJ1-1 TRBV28 TGTGCCAGCAGTTTATATATGCGGGGCGCTGAAGCTTTCTTT CASSLYMRGAEAFF
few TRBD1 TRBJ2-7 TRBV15 TGTGCCACCAGCAGAGGGGGAGACAGGGATTACGAGCAGTACTTC CATSRGGDRDYEQYF
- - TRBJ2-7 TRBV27 TGTGCCAGCAGTTTATTCGTGAGCTCCTACGAGCAGTACTTC CASSLFVSSYEQYF